The clone carrying this T cell receptor (beta chain) appeared once. Its antigen remains unidentified. TCRdb's copy holds only in-frame clones and misses some; the assay was immunoSEQ multiplex PCR. The profile shows some 2,100,000 clones, approximately 94% of them singletons. The data were taken from a study of shared clonotypes between healthy human individuals. Study conclusions and caveats: Sampling used blood alone; tissue repertoires probably differ.

Naive CD8 populations comprised CD45RO-negative cells positively selected for CCR7, excluding terminally differentiated effector memory CD45RA+ cells. CDR3 size: 13 residues. Germline lookup yields CDR1 LNHDA and CDR2 SQIVND (reference sequence). The ends were cut back, 1 base at V and 8 bases at J, with 11 bases in the middle. The chain carries TRBV19 and TRBJ1-1, with unresolved D. The specimen sequenced was naive CD8+ T cells from PBMCs. The clonotype comes from a man younger than 35 in good health. Some clones in this sample may be carry-over from other donors' samples. This CDR3 reads CASSIGIAREAFF. In DNA form, the CDR3 reads TGTGCCAGTAGTATAGGAATAGCCAGGGAAGCTTTCTTT.